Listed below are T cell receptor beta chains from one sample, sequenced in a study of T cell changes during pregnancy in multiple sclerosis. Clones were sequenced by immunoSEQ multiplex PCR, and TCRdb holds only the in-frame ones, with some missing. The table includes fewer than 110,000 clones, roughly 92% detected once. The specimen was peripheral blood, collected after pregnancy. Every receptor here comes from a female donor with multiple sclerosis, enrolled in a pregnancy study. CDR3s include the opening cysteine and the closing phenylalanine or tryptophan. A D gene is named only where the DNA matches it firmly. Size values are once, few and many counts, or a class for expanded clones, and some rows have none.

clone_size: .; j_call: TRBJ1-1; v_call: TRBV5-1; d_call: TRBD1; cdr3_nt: TGCGCCAGCAGCTCGCGACAGGGGAACACTGAAGCTTTCTTT; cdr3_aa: CASSSRQGNTEAFF
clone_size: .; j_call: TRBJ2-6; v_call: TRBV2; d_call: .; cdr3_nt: TGTGCCAGCAGTGTCCGGTCTTCTGGGGCCAACGTCCTGACTTTC; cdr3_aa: CASSVRSSGANVLTF
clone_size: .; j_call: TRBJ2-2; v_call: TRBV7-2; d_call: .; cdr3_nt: TGTGCCAGCAGCCACTTCGGGCGACAGAGCACCGGGGAGCTGTTTTTT; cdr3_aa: CASSHFGRQSTGELFF
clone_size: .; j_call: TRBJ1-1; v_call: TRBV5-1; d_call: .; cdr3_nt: TGCGCCAGCAGCTTGGTTGGGGGCCTGAGGACTGAAGCTTTCTTT; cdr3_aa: CASSLVGGLRTEAFF
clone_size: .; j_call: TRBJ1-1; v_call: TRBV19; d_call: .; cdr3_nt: TGTGCCAGTAGTATAGGGGGACTCACTGAAGCTTTCTTT; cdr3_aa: CASSIGGLTEAFF
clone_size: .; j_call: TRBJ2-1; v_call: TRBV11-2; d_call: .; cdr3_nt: TGTGCCAGCAGCGAATCGGGGTTCGACAATGAGCAGTTCTTC; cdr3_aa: CASSESGFDNEQFF
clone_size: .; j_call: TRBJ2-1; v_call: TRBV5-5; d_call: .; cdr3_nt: TGTGCCAGCAGCTTGGCCAGGGGCTATGAGCAGTTCTTC; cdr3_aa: CASSLARGYEQFF
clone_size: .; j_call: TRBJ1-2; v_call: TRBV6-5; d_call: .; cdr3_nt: TGTGCCAGCAGCCGACAGGTGGATTGGGGGGGCTACACCTTC; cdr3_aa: CASSRQVDWGGYTF
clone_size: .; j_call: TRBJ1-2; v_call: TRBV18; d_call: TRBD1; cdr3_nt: TGTGCCAGCTCACCACCAATGACAGGGCACGGCTACACCTTC; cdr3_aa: CASSPPMTGHGYTF
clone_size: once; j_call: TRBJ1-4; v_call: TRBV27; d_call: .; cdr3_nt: TGTGCCAGCAGAGGACGGGTGTCCAGGGGTGAAAAACTGTTTTTT; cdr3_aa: CASRGRVSRGEKLFF
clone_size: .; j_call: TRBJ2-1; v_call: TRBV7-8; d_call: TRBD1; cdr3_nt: TGTGCCAGCAGCTTTCAGCCCTTTCGGGACAGGGCTGCCAATGAGCAGTTCTTC; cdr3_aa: CASSFQPFRDRAANEQFF
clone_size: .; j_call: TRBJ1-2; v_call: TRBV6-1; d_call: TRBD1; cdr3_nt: TGTGCCATCTTGTCCAGAGGACAGGGAGAAGGCTACACCTTC; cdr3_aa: CAILSRGQGEGYTF
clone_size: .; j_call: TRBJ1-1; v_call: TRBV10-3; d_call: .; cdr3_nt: TGTGCCATCAGCGACGGCGGGACCGGAACTGAAGCTTTCTTT; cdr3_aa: CAISDGGTGTEAFF
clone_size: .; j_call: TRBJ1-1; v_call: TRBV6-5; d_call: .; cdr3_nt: TGTGCCAGCAGTTACTCGGGCTCGAACACTGAAGCTTTCTTT; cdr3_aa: CASSYSGSNTEAFF
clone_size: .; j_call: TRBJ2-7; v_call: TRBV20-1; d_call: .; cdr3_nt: TGCAGTGCCTCCCGGGGAAACGAGCAGTACTTC; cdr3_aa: CSASRGNEQYF
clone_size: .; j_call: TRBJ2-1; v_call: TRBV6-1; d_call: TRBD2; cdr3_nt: TGTGCCAGCAGTGGGGGGGGCTCCTACAATGAGCAGTTCTTC; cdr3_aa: CASSGGGSYNEQFF
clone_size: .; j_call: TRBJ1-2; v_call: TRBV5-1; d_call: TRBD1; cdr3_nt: TGCGCCAGCAGCTCAGGGGGCTCCAACTATGGCTACACCTTC; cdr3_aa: CASSSGGSNYGYTF
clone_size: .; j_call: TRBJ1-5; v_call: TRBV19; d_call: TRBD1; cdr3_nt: TGTGCCAGTACCCAACAGGGGTGGGTTCAGCCCCAGCATTTT; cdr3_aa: CASTQQGWVQPQHF
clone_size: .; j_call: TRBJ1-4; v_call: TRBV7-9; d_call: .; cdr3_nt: TGTGCCAGCAGCTTTCACCGGGAGTGGGAAAAACTGTTTTTT; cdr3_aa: CASSFHREWEKLFF
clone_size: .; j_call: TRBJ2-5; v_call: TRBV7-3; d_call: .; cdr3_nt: TGTGCCAGCAGCTCTACCGAGGCTGGGGAGACCCAGTACTTC; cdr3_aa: CASSSTEAGETQYF
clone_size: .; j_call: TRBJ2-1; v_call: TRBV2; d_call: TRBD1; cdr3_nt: TGTGCCAGCAGCGGACAGGGGGCCTACAATGAGCAGTTCTTC; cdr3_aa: CASSGQGAYNEQFF
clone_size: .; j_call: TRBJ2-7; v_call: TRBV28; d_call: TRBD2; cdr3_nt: TGTGCCAGCAGTTTCCTAGCGGGAGGGAGCTACGAGCAGTACTTC; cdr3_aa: CASSFLAGGSYEQYF
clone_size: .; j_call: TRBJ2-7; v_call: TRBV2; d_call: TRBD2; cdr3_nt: TGTGCCAGCAGCCTCCCTAGCGGGGGGGCGTACGAGCAGTACTTC; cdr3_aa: CASSLPSGGAYEQYF
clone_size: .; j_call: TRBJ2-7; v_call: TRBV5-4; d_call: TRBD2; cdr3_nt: TGTGCCAGCAGCTCAGAACCAGCGGGGGCCTACGAGCAGTACTTC; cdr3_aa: CASSSEPAGAYEQYF
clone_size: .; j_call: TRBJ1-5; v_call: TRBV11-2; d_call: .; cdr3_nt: TGTGCCAGCAGCCGCTACCTATCGCAGCCCCAGCATTTT; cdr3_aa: CASSRYLSQPQHF
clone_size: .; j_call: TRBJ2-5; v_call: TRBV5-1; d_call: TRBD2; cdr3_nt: TGCGCCAGCAGCCCGGGGGGAGAGACCCAGTACTTC; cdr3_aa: CASSPGGETQYF
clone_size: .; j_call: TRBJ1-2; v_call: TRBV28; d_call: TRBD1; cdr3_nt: TGTGCCAGCAGTACACGGACAGGATATGGCTACACCTTC; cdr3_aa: CASSTRTGYGYTF
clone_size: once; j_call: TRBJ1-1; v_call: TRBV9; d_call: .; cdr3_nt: TGTGCCAGCAGCGTAGGGGGCTTTGGGGTAAAGAACACTGAAGCTTTCTTT; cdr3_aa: CASSVGGFGVKNTEAFF
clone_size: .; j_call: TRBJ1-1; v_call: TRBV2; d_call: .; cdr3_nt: TGTGCCAGCAGTAACGTTCCGGGGGGTGAAGCTTTCTTT; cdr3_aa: CASSNVPGGEAFF
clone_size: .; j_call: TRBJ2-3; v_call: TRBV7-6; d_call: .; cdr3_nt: TGTGCCAGCAGCTTAGGGCACATGACTAGCACAGATACGCAGTATTTT; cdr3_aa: CASSLGHMTSTDTQYF
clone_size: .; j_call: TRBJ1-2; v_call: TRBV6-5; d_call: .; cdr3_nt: TGTGCCAGCAGTTACTCCCTCGGGAGGATAGGGGATGGCTACACCTTC; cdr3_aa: CASSYSLGRIGDGYTF
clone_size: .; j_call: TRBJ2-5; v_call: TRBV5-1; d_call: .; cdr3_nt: TGCGCCAGCAGCTTAAATACAGGTCAAGAGACCCAGTACTTC; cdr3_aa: CASSLNTGQETQYF